This T cell receptor beta chain was recovered during a study of T-cell memory formation after mild COVID-19 (dated by TCRdb to the early 2020s). Study-wide context: TCR sequence clusters from the two donors were largely donor specific. T-cell clones expanding and contracting after mild COVID-19 in a couple of donors were tracked by longitudinal TCRalpha and TCRbeta repertoire sequencing. The cohort was made up of two young adult volunteers, one female and one male, who were previously healthy.

Counted from cysteine to phenylalanine, this CDR3 has 14 amino acids. Just the 42-base CDR3 DNA is kept, in frame starting at base 1. The germline V gene (reference sequence) gives CDR1 as LGHDT and CDR2 as YNNKEL. V is trimmed back by 0 bases and J by 5 bases, and the junction contains 3 bases that no gene match accounts for. Regarding this clonotype: The target of this receptor is not known. Base qualities are not at hand, and no much larger clone is one base apart.

Overall study outcomes, separate from this receptor: Some responding clones were found in pre-infection memory, which suggests that pre-existing cross-reactive memory T cells took part in the SARS-CoV-2 response. Contracting CD4+ clones were found mainly in CM and EM memory subsets, while CD8+ clones were enriched in EMRA. Clones that contracted from day 15 to 85 showed balanced CD4/CD8 phenotypes, whereas a second wave of clones that expanded from day 15 to 37 leaned towards CD4+. The study included only a couple of mild cases, and larger cohorts that include severe cases with pre-infection samples were judged to be necessary. SARS-CoV-2 specificity was not confirmed for the second-wave clones peaking on day 37.

The sequencing machine was an Illumina NovaSeq 6000. TCRalpha and TCRbeta cDNA libraries were built by 5'RACE with constant-segment primers, adding sample barcodes and unique molecular identifiers. RNA was extracted from every sample with Trizol reagent. Amplification of the libraries took two PCR steps, and the second step added a second sample barcode plus Illumina TruSeq adapters. Sequencing of libraries was performed on an Illumina NovaSeq with 2 x 150 bp paired-end reads. Processing in the source paper ran as follows. Reads were demultiplexed and collapsed into UMI-guided consensus sequences with migec v1.2.7. Using mixcr v2.1.11, the UMI consensuses were aligned to TRA and TRB V and J templates and assembled into clonotypes. A clonotype was counted as expanded or contracted only when both edgeR and NoisET called the clonotype significant, with the noise models trained on biological replicates. For edgeR calls, the cutoffs were a false discovery rate-adjusted p below 0.01 and a log2 fold-change threshold of 1. As an exploratory analysis of dynamics, max-normalized trajectories of the 1000 most abundant clonotypes were examined by PCA with hierarchical clustering. Separately sequenced CD4+ and CD8+ repertoires were used to assign the CD4 or CD8 phenotype of responding clones. TCRdb took the public reads, trimmed them with fastp at Q25, ran MiXCR for clone calling and kept in-frame beta chains. When rows share a CDR3 protein, they turn into one entry using the most common DNA and genes. The V and J calls, along with clone size, are taken from TCRdb and not from the paper's own processing. This sample has 280,000 or so distinct CDR3 sequences in its table, and approximately 8.4% of those were observed once. The ten largest clones add up to approximately 23% of the sample.

PBMCs were isolated by Ficoll-Paque density gradient centrifugation. The sequencing input was PBMCs or a T cell subset sorted from them (not recorded which). The chain is assembled from TRBV3-1 and TRBJ2-5; 7 middle bases align to TRBD2. The sequence derives from a man younger than 35 who had mild COVID-19 (a few samples of this study predate the infection). The sample titles of this study are shuffled in the database, so cell type and time point are left out; the donor was told from shared clones. The CDR3 sequence is CASSQDFGRETQYF. The DNA sequence follows: TGTGCCAGCAGCCAAGATTTCGGGAGGGAGACCCAGTACTTC.